This is a list of T cell receptor beta chains from one sample in a study of T-cell reconstitution after alpha-beta-depleted transplantation in children. TCRdb used MiXCR to reprocess the PCR reads, holding one entry per CDR3 protein. The table includes 420,000 or so distinct CDR3 sequences, 11% detected once. The specimen was PBMCs from the stem cell graft donor, collected from the stem cell graft. The receptor source for this set is a human donor who donated a stem cell graft to a child with acute myeloid leukemia. The CDR3 runs from the conserved cysteine through the conserved F or W. D genes are given only for firm matches. Clone sizes are given selectively: once, few, many, or a class where the clone is expanded.

cdr3_length	v_call	clone_size	j_call	d_call	cdr3_nt	cdr3_aa
15	TRBV7-6	few	TRBJ2-1	.	TGTGCCAGCAGCCCACCCCGTGTCTCCTACAATGAGCAGTTCTTC	CASSPPRVSYNEQFF
15	TRBV12-3/TRBV12-4	few	TRBJ2-3	.	TGTGCCAGCAGTTTATTAGGAGCCTATTCGGATACGCAGTATTTT	CASSLLGAYSDTQYF
13	TRBV30	few	TRBJ1-1	.	TGTGCCCAGACACGTCGGGTTGACACTGAAGCTTTCTTT	CAQTRRVDTEAFF
21	TRBV21-1	.	TRBJ1-4	.	TGTGCCAGCAGCCAACGGAGAATCGTGAGTCCGCCTGTTGCAACTAATGAAAAACTGTTTTTT	CASSQRRIVSPPVATNEKLFF
13	TRBV20-1	few	TRBJ2-2	.	TGCAGTGCTCCCCGGACACACACCGGGGAGCTGTTTTTT	CSAPRTHTGELFF
16	TRBV7-2	.	TRBJ2-1	.	TGTGCCAGCAGCTCTTGGGCGGTAAGCTCCTACAATGAGCAGTTCTTC	CASSSWAVSSYNEQFF
13	TRBV5-1	few	TRBJ2-7	TRBD2	TGCGCCAGGGGGACTAGCGGGAGGGCTCGGCAGTACTTC	CARGTSGRARQYF
14	TRBV6-1	.	TRBJ1-1	TRBD1	TGTGCCAGCAGCGAGACAGGGCTGGGCACTGAAGCTTTCTTT	CASSETGLGTEAFF
16	TRBV6-2/TRBV6-3	.	TRBJ2-7	.	TGTGCCAGCAGTTACCGGATAGGCAGTCTTTTCTACGAGCAGTACTTC	CASSYRIGSLFYEQYF
13	TRBV3-1	.	TRBJ1-4	.	TGTGCCAGCAGCCAGGCAGGGGTCGAAAAACTGTTTTTT	CASSQAGVEKLFF
13	TRBV12-3/TRBV12-4	few	TRBJ1-5	.	TGTGCCAGCAGACCAGGGATTCGTCAGCCCCAGCATTTT	CASRPGIRQPQHF
19	TRBV18	.	TRBJ2-3	TRBD2	TGTGCCAGCTCACCATCAACCGGACTAGCGGAGTTTAGCACAGATACGCAGTATTTT	CASSPSTGLAEFSTDTQYF
15	TRBV20-1	.	TRBJ2-1	.	TGCAGTGCTAGATGGGCAGGGAGGCCCTACAATGAGCAGTTCTTC	CSARWAGRPYNEQFF
13	TRBV20-1	.	TRBJ2-3	.	TGCAGTGCTAGAGATGTGATTAAAGATACGCAGTATTTT	CSARDVIKDTQYF
15	TRBV5-1	few	TRBJ2-5	TRBD1	TGCGCCAGCAGCTTGTGGGGAACAGGGGACGAGACCCAGTACTTC	CASSLWGTGDETQYF
13	TRBV27	few	TRBJ2-1	.	TGTGCCAGCGGATTGACAGGTCCCGGGGAGCAGTTCTTC	CASGLTGPGEQFF
15	TRBV6-1	few	TRBJ1-1	.	TGTGCCAGCAGTGAAGTGGTAGGGAGGAACACTGAAGCTTTCTTT	CASSEVVGRNTEAFF
16	TRBV12-3/TRBV12-4	many	TRBJ2-5	TRBD1	TGTGCCAGCAGCCAAACTCCGGGACAGGGGGCTGAGACCCAGTACTTC	CASSQTPGQGAETQYF
18	TRBV18	few	TRBJ1-4	.	TGTGCCAGCTCACCTCGAACGACCCTTTGGGGCGGTAATGAAAAACTGTTTTTT	CASSPRTTLWGGNEKLFF
14	TRBV20-1	.	TRBJ2-3	TRBD2	TGCAGTGCTAGGCCCAGCGGGGGCCGAGATACGCAGTATTTT	CSARPSGGRDTQYF
15	TRBV20-1	few	TRBJ2-3	.	TGCAGTGCTAGGGGGGGGCCCCACGTCACAGATACGCAGTATTTT	CSARGGPHVTDTQYF
14	TRBV24-1	few	TRBJ2-3	.	TGTGCCACCAGTGATGCGGGACCTACAGATACGCAGTATTTT	CATSDAGPTDTQYF
13	TRBV7-7	few	TRBJ2-3	.	TGTGCTAGCAGCTTAAGTTTCGGGGATACGCAGTATTTT	CASSLSFGDTQYF
15	TRBV7-9	.	TRBJ1-4	.	TGTGCCAGCAGCTTGGGCGGGGAACGTGGGGAAAAACTGTTTTTT	CASSLGGERGEKLFF
16	TRBV5-1	.	TRBJ2-5	TRBD1	TGCGCCAGCAGCCAAGGACCGACAGGGTTTGGGGAGACCCAGTACTTC	CASSQGPTGFGETQYF
15	TRBV20-1	.	TRBJ2-4	TRBD1	TGCAGTGCCGTGGACAGGGGGCCTCTCAGAAACATTCAGTACTTC	CSAVDRGPLRNIQYF
15	TRBV10-3	.	TRBJ1-6	.	TGTGCCATCAGTGAGCGGGCAGGCGGGAATTCACCCCTCCACTTT	CAISERAGGNSPLHF
16	TRBV2	few	TRBJ2-3	TRBD2	TGTGCCAGCAGCCCAAAAACAAGCGGGAGAGGAGATACGCAGTATTTT	CASSPKTSGRGDTQYF
13	TRBV30	.	TRBJ1-1	.	TGTGCCTGGAGTGTTATGGCAGCCGCTGAAGCTTTCTTT	CAWSVMAAAEAFF